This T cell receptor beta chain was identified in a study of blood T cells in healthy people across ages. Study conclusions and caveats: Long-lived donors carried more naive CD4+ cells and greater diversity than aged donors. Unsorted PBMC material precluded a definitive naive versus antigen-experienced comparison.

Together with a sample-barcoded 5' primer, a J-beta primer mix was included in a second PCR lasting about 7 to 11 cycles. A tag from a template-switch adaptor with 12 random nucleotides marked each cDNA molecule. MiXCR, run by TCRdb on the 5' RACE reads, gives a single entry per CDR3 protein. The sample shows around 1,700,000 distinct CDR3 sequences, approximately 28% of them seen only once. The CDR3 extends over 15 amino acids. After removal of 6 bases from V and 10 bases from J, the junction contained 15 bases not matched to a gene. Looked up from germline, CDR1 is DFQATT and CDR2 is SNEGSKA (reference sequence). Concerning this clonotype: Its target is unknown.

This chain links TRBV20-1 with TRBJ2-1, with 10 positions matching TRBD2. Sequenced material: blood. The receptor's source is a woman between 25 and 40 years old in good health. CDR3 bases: TGCAGTGCACCAACCGAAGCGGGAGGGCCTTGGGAGCAGTTCTTC. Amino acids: CSAPTEAGGPWEQFF.